This T cell receptor beta chain was recorded in a study of long-term antiretroviral therapy in people with HIV. Trimming pared 7 bases from V and 2 bases from J, leaving 14 bases between. The germline V gene encodes CDR1 SQVTM and CDR2 ANQGSEA. The CDR3 runs to 13 residues. Sequencing used immunoSEQ v3.0 at survey level. Repertoires were generated with immunoSEQ multiplex PCR, while TCRdb's copy carries only in-frame clones and drops some. The data show tens of thousands of clones, with about 85% seen just once and approximately 13% held by the top ten. This TCR was recovered from a man younger than 35 with HIV. J is TRBJ2-5 and V is TRBV29-1; D uncertain. Sequenced here: unsorted PBMCs, sampled 1.1 years after starting antiretroviral therapy. The CDR3 coding sequence is TGCAGCGCTACACCGGGTTCTCAAGAGACCCAGTACTTC. Translating gives CSATPGSQETQYF.